The 29 T cell receptor beta chains listed next were all sequenced from one sample in a study of cytomegalovirus exposure and HLA in healthy donors. Use of 60 Vbeta and 13 Jbeta primers characterized the PCR. The repertoire was sequenced with immunoSEQ multiplex PCR; TCRdb's copy has only in-frame clones and lacks some. The sample lists about 200,000 clones; about four fifths were seen once. Sequencing was carried out using PBMCs. These receptors were taken from a male donor in good health and CMV-seropositive.

The rearrangement uses TRBV19 and TRBJ1-1; TRBD1 is a possible D gene (6 bases). CDR3 size: 11 residues. Germline V CDR1 and CDR2: LNHDA, SQIVND (reference sequence). Trimming removed 7 bases at V and 8 bases at J, with 11 bases between. CDR3 nucleotides: TGTGCCAGTAAGGCGGGGGCCGAAGCTTTCTTT. Translated, it gives CASKAGAEAFF.

The genes are TRBV9 and TRBJ2-5, with 9 bases identical to TRBD1. J was trimmed by 7 bases and V by 7 bases; bases with no gene match: 14. The CDR3 extends over 15 amino acids. Germline-derived CDR1 and CDR2 are SGDLS and YYNGEE. CDR3 nucleotides: TGTGCCAGCGGACGAATGACAGGGGGTAAAGTGACCCAGTACTTC. This codes for CASGRMTGGKVTQYF.

This clone was seen a single time. V is TRBV7-8 and J is TRBJ2-7, with TRBD1 matching 8 bases. Trimming took 6 bases from V and 3 from J; bases not matched to a gene: 1. The CDR3 contains 12 residues. Germline-derived CDR1 and CDR2 are SGHVS and FQNEAQ. Written as DNA, the CDR3 is TGTGCCAGCAGGGACAGGGTCTACGAGCAGTACTTC. Translation gives CASRDRVYEQYF. The variable domain in full, with the rest retrieved from reference TRBV7-8 and TRBJ2-7, is GAGVSQSPRYKVAKRGQDVALRCDPISGHVSLFWYQQALGQGPEFLTYFQNEAQLDKSGLPSDRFFAERPEGSVSTLKIQRTQQEDSAVYLCASRDRVYEQYFGPGTRLTVT.

The rearrangement links TRBV7-2 to TRBJ1-2; D remains unclear. V lost 3 bases, J lost 3 bases, and 14 bases lay in between. This CDR3 comprises 15 residues. Germline V CDR1 and CDR2: SGHTA, FQGNSA. CDR3 DNA sequence: TGTGCCAGCAGCTTTGGGCCTCCCACCTACTATGGCTACACCTTC. Translated, it gives CASSFGPPTYYGYTF.

The chain is built from TRBV6-6 and TRBJ1-2, with a tentative D call TRBD1 (6 bases). The germline V gene encodes CDR1 MNHNY and CDR2 SVGAGI (reference sequence). The CDR3 sequence is 16 residues long. The V gene lost 10 bases and the J gene lost 2 bases, with 23 bases spanning the gap. This CDR3 is CATISGGLTSNYGYTF. CDR3 in DNA: TGTGCCACGATAAGTGGGGGCTTAACTTCAAACTATGGCTACACCTTC.

The rearrangement links TRBV2 to TRBJ2-2; TRBD2 matches at 14 bases. The CDR3 consists of 15 residues. J was trimmed by 7 bases and V by 7 bases; bases with no gene match: 5. The V gene's germline CDR1 is SNHLY and CDR2 FYNNEI. CDR3 sequence reads: CASKTSGGAVGELFF. The CDR3 DNA is TGTGCCAGCAAGACTAGCGGGGGGGCGGTCGGGGAGCTGTTTTTT.

This clone came up a few times. V gene TRBV10-3 combines with J gene TRBJ2-2; TRBD1 is a possible D gene (5 bases). This CDR3 spans 13 amino acids. Trimming stripped 5 bases from V and 6 bases from J, with 10 bases between. Germline V gene sequence: CDR1 ENHRY, CDR2 SYGVKD. The CDR3 here is CAISRGLAGELFF. The CDR3 nucleotides read TGTGCCATCAGTAGGGGTTTAGCCGGGGAGCTGTTTTTT.

This sequence joins TRBV25-1 and TRBJ1-4; D not resolved. From germline, CDR1 is MGHDK and CDR2 SYGVNS. V gave up 3 bases and J gave up 0 bases, with 8 bases separating them. This CDR3 is 15 amino acids long. The CDR3 reads CASSESLATNEKLFF. CDR3 DNA sequence: TGTGCCAGCAGTGAGAGTCTTGCAACTAATGAAAAACTGTTTTTT.

The V call is TRBV5-4, the J call TRBJ1-6; possibly TRBD1 for D (5 bases). CDR1 and CDR2 (germline): SGHNT, YYREEE (reference sequence). The CDR3 contains 16 residues. Between the trimmed V and J ends, which lost 2 bases and 3 bases, there was a span of 12 bases. CDR3 in amino acids: CASSFPGQGYNSPLHF. The CDR3 nucleotides are TGTGCCAGCAGCTTTCCAGGGCAGGGCTATAATTCACCCCTCCACTTT.

On this clone: Other DNA sequences from this sample encode an identical CDR3 as well. This chain joins TRBV5-1 and TRBJ2-3, with 11 bases that match TRBD2. Trimming took 4 bases from V and 6 from J; bases not matched to a gene: 10. This CDR3 comprises 16 residues. CDR1 is SGHRS and CDR2 is YFSETQ in the germline V gene. The CDR3 protein is CASSLLAGGPTDTQYF. Written as DNA, the CDR3 is TGCGCCAGCAGCCTCTTAGCGGGGGGGCCGACGGATACGCAGTATTTT.

J is TRBJ2-5 and V is TRBV28; 11 nucleotides line up with TRBD2. V lost 7 bases and J lost 5; bases outside the gene matches: 6. CDR1 and CDR2 (germline): MDHEN, SYDVKM. There are 14 residues in the CDR3. Written as DNA, the CDR3 is TGTGCCAGCAATATAGCGGGAGGGAGGGAGACCCAGTACTTC. Translated: CASNIAGGRETQYF.

The chain is built from TRBV19 and TRBJ2-1, with TRBD1 matching 9 bases. CDR1 LNHDA and CDR2 SQIVND come from the germline V gene (reference sequence). J was trimmed by 2 bases and V by 6 bases; bases with no gene match: 2. The CDR3 is 14 amino acids. CDR3 region: CASRNRGPYNEQFF. The CDR3 DNA is TGTGCCAGTAGGAACAGGGGGCCCTACAATGAGCAGTTCTTC.

The chain employs TRBV4-1 and TRBJ1-3, with D possibly TRBD1 on 6 matching bases. The CDR3 is 18 amino acids. V shed 0 bases and J shed 4 bases, with 19 bases lying between them. Germline V gives CDR1 MGHRA, CDR2 YSYEKL. The CDR3 DNA sequence: TGCGCCAGCAGCCAAGATCGATCGACAGGACGAAGGGGAAACACCATATATTTT. As protein: CASSQDRSTGRRGNTIYF.

This chain uses TRBV9 with TRBJ2-1, with TRBD1 matching 7 bases. The germline CDR1 and CDR2 sequences are SGDLS and YYNGEE. This CDR3 is built from 14 residues. Trimming removed 2 bases from V and 5 bases from J; junction bases left unmatched: 4. CDR3 DNA: TGTGCCAGCAGCGTCCGACAGGGCAACAATGAGCAGTTCTTC. Amino acid sequence: CASSVRQGNNEQFF.

The chain uses TRBV2 and TRBJ2-2; D unresolved. Germline-derived CDR1 and CDR2 are SNHLY and FYNNEI. Trimming removed 8 bases at V and 5 bases at J, with 15 bases between. The CDR3 has 14 amino acids. CDR3 coding DNA: TGTGCCAGCTCAGTGGCGGTAGTTACCGGGGAGCTGTTTTTT. This codes for CASSVAVVTGELFF.

V is TRBV7-9 and J is TRBJ1-3; the match to TRBD1 covers 7 bases. The J segment lost 0 bases and the V segment lost 2 bases, leaving 7 bases of the junction unmatched. This CDR3 spans 17 amino acids. In germline, CDR1 is SEHNR, CDR2 FQNEAQ (reference sequence). CDR3 loop: CASSLWGTVSSGNTIYF. The CDR3 nucleotides are TGTGCCAGCAGCTTATGGGGGACAGTTTCCTCTGGAAACACCATATATTTT.

The CDR3 here is CASSSQGRAHGDTQYF. DNA for the CDR3: TGTGCCAGCAGCTCCCAGGGGAGGGCCCACGGAGATACGCAGTATTTT. The chain is built from TRBV6-6 and TRBJ2-3; D possibly corresponds to TRBD2 (7 bases). The CDR3 totals 16 residues. Trimming pared 6 bases from V and 5 bases from J, leaving 21 bases between. The V gene's germline CDR1 is MNHNY and CDR2 SVGAGI (reference sequence).

This chain connects TRBV7-2 to TRBJ1-5; a possible D gene is TRBD1 (6 bases). With 4 bases removed from V and 2 bases from J, the gap between germline ends came to 18 bases. Germline values: CDR1 SGHTA, CDR2 FQGNSA. This CDR3 comprises 17 residues. The chain's CDR3 is CASSSPDSNLGNQPQHF. The DNA of the CDR3 is TGTGCCAGCAGCTCGCCGGACAGTAACTTGGGCAATCAGCCCCAGCATTTT.

A word on this clone: A read error may produce the germline difference seen at one junction end. The CDR3 spells CASSQGLRSYNEQFF. CDR3 nucleotides: TGTGCTAGCAGCCAGGGGCTCCGCTCCTACAATGAGCAGTTCTTC. The chain couples TRBV7-7 to TRBJ2-1; a possible D gene is TRBD1 (6 bases). Germline CDR1 and CDR2: SSHAT and FNYEAQ (reference sequence). CDR3 size: 15 residues.

The sample holds a few counts of this clone. This rearrangement joins TRBV18 to TRBJ1-1, with D perhaps TRBD1 (6 bases). Germline values: CDR1 KGHSH, CDR2 LQKENI. The length of the CDR3 is 14 residues. The V and J ends lost 2 bases and 5 bases respectively, with 12 bases between them. CDR3 protein: CASSPAGAQTEAFF. CDR3 coding DNA: TGTGCCAGCTCACCAGCGGGGGCGCAGACTGAAGCTTTCTTT.

This chain joins TRBV7-2 and TRBJ1-1; D remains ambiguous. Trimming stripped 1 base from V and 6 bases from J, with 9 bases between. The CDR3 extends over 13 amino acids. Per germline, CDR1 SGHTA and CDR2 FQGNSA. The CDR3 nucleotides are TGTGCCAGCAGCTTAGTCGTATCTGCTGAAGCTTTCTTT. Residues: CASSLVVSAEAFF. The full variable domain, rest sourced from reference TRBV7-2 and TRBJ1-1, is GAGVSQSPSNKVTEKGKDVELRCDPISGHTALYWYRQSLGQGLEFLIYFQGNSAPDKSGLPSDRFSAERTGGSVSTLTIQRTQQEDSAVYLCASSLVVSAEAFFGQGTRLTVV.

V usage is TRBV29-1 and J usage is TRBJ2-3; 7 positions match TRBD2. The V gene's germline CDR1 is SQVTM and CDR2 ANQGSEA. This CDR3 region has 14 residues. After removal of 5 bases from V and 0 bases from J, the junction contained 5 bases not matched to a gene. Here the CDR3 DNA reads TGCAGCGTTTACGGGGGGACTAGCACAGATACGCAGTATTTT. It is translated as CSVYGGTSTDTQYF.

This clone was seen only once. The rearrangement joins TRBV27 to TRBJ1-2; 7 positions agree with TRBD1. J gave up 3 bases and V 4 bases, and 5 bases lay outside the gene matches. The length of the CDR3 is 14 residues. CDR1 and CDR2 from the germline V gene are MNHEY and SMNVEV (reference sequence). In DNA form, the CDR3 reads TGTGCCAGCAGTTCCAACACAGGGGACTATGGCTACACCTTC. It is translated as CASSSNTGDYGYTF.

The J gene is TRBJ1-6, the V gene TRBV7-2; 7 bases are shared with TRBD1. V gave up 1 base and J gave up 7 bases; unmatched junction bases: 7. CDR1 and CDR2 (germline): SGHTA, FQGNSA. The CDR3 runs to 16 residues. This chain's CDR3 is CASSLGSGQKNSPLHF. DNA of the CDR3: TGTGCCAGCAGCTTAGGCTCGGGACAGAAGAATTCACCCCTCCACTTT.

This clone was observed a handful of times. This chain uses TRBV4-2 with TRBJ2-7; TRBD2 is a possible D gene (5 bases). The CDR3 length is 16 residues. Germline CDR1 reads LGHNA; CDR2 reads YNFKEQ. Between the trimmed V and J ends, which lost 0 bases and 5 bases, there was a span of 17 bases. CDR3 region: CASSQDRASSEDEQYF. CDR3 coding DNA: TGTGCCAGCAGCCAAGATCGAGCTAGCTCCGAGGACGAGCAGTACTTC.

The V gene is TRBV7-2, the J gene TRBJ2-1, with 8 bases aligning to TRBD1. The V and J ends lost 4 bases and 1 base, in that order; junction bases with no gene match: 3. This CDR3 is 15 amino acids long. Per the germline V gene, CDR1 is SGHTA and CDR2 is FQGNSA. CDR3 nucleotides: TGTGCCAGCAGCTCCGACAGGGGTTCCTACAATGAGCAGTTCTTC. It codes for CASSSDRGSYNEQFF.

The CDR3 protein is CASSIGRPGREQYF. The DNA of the CDR3 is TGTGCCAGTAGTATAGGGAGGCCGGGTCGGGAGCAGTACTTC. The V gene is TRBV19, the J gene TRBJ2-7, with D maybe TRBD2 (5 bases). CDR1 and CDR2 from the germline V gene are LNHDA and SQIVND (reference sequence). V was shortened by 1 base and J by 7 bases, with 14 bases between the two germline ends. This CDR3 has 14 residues.

V and J are TRBV30 and TRBJ1-4; unclear D gene. The length of the CDR3 is 14 residues. Germline V gene sequence: CDR1 GTSNPN, CDR2 SVGIG (reference sequence). Trimming left V 1 base short and J 1 base short, with 7 bases between. For the CDR3, the DNA is TGTGCCTGGAGTGGAGGGAGAACTAATGAAAAACTGTTTTTT. Amino acids: CAWSGGRTNEKLFF.

The V and J genes are TRBV6-5 and TRBJ2-1; D might be TRBD2 (6 bases). Trimming cost V 9 bases and J 4 bases, with 13 bases left between them. The CDR3 runs to 13 residues. Germline V CDR1 and CDR2: MNHEY, SVGAGI. The CDR3, as DNA: TGTGCCAGTAGGTTAGCGGAATACAATGAGCAGTTCTTC. As protein: CASRLAEYNEQFF.